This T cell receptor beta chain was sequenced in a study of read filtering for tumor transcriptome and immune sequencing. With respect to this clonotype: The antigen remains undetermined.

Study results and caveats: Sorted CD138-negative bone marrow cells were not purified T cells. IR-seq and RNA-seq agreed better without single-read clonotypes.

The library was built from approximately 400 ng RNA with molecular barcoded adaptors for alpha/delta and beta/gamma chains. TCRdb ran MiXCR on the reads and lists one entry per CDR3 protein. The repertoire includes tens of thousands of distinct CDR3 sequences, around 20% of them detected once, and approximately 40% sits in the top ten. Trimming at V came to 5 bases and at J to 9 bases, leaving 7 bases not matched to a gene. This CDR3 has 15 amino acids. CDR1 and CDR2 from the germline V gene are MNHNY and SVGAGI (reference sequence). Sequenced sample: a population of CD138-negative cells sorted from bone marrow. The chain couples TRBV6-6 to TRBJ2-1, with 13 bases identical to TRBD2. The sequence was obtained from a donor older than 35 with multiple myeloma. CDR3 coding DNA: TGTGCCAGCAGTGACGGGACTAGCGGGATTGGTGAGCAGTTCTTC. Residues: CASSDGTSGIGEQFF.